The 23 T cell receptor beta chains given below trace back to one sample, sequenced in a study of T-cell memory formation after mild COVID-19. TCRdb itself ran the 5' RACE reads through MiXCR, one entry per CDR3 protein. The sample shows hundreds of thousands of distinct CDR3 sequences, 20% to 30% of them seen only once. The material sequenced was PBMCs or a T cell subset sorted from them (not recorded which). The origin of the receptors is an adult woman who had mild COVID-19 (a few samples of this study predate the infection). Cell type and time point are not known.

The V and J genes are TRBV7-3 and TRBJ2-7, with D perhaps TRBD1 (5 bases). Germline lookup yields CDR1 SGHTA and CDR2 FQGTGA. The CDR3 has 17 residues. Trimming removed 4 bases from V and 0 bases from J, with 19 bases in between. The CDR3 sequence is CASSSPMGPDSSYEQYF. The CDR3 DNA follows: TGTGCCAGCAGCTCCCCTATGGGGCCCGACAGCTCCTACGAGCAGTACTTC.

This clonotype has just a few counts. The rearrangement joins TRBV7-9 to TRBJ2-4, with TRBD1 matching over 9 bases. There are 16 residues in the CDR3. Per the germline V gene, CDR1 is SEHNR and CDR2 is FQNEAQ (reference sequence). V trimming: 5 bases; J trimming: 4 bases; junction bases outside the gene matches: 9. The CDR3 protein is CASSPTGTGFKNIQYF. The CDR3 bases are TGTGCCAGCAGCCCAACCGGGACAGGGTTTAAAAACATTCAGTACTTC.

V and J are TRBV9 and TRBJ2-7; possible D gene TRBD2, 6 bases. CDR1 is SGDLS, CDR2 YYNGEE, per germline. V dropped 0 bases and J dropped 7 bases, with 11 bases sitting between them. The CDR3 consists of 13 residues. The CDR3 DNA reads TGTGCCAGCAGCGTAGTGGAGGGCAGGGAGCAGTACTTC. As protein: CASSVVEGREQYF.

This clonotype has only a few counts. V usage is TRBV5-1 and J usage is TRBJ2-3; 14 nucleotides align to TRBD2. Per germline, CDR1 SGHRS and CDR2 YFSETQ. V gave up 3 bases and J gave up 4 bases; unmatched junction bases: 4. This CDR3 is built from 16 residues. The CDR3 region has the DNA TGCGCCAGCAGCTGGGGGACTAGCGGGGGTCCAGATACGCAGTATTTT. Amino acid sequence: CASSWGTSGGPDTQYF.

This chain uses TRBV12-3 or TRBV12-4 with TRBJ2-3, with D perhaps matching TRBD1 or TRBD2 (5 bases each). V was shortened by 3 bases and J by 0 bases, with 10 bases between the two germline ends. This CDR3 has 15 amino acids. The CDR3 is CASSLGVPSTDTQYF. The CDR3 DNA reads TGTGCCAGCAGTTTGGGGGTCCCTAGCACAGATACGCAGTATTTT.

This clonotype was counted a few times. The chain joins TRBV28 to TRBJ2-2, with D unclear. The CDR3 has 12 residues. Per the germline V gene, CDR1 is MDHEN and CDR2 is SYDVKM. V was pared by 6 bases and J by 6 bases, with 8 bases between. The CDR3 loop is CASRPGAGELFF. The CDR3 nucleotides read TGTGCCAGCAGACCGGGTGCCGGGGAGCTGTTTTTT. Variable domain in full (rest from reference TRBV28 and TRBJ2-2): DVKVTQSSRYLVKRTGEKVFLECVQDMDHENMFWYRQDPGLGLRLIYFSYDVKMKEKGDIPEGYSVSREKKERFSLILESASTNQTSMYLCASRPGAGELFFGEGSRLTVL.

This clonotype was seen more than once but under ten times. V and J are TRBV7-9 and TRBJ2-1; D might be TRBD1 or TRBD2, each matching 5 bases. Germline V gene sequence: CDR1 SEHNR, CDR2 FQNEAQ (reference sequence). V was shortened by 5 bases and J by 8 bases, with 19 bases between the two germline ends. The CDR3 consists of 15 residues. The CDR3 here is CASSPVEERGYEQFF. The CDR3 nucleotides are TGTGCCAGCAGCCCCGTTGAGGAGAGGGGTTATGAGCAGTTCTTC. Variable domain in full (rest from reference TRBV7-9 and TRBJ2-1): DTGVSQNPRHKITKRGQNVTFRCDPISEHNRLYWYRQTLGQGPEFLTYFQNEAQLEKSRLLSDRFSAERPKGSFSTLEIQRTEQGDSAMYLCASSPVEERGYEQFFGPGTRLTVL.

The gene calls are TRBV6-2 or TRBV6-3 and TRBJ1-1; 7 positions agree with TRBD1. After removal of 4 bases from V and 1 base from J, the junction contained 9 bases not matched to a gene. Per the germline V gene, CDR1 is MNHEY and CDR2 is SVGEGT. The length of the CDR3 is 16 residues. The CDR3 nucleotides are TGTGCCAGCAGTTCGCAGCGGACAGGTGAGAACACTGAAGCTTTCTTT. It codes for CASSSQRTGENTEAFF.

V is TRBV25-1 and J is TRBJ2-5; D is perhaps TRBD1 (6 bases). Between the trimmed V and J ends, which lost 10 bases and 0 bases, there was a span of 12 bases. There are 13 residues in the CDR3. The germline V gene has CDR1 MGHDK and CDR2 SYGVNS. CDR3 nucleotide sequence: TGTGCCACCAGACAGGAGAACCAAGAGACCCAGTACTTC. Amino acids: CATRQENQETQYF.

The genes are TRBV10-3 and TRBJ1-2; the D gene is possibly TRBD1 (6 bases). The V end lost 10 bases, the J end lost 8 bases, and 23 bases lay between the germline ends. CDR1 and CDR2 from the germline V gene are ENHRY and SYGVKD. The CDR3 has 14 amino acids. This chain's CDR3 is CATPRGPNGIGYTF. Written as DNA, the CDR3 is TGTGCCACCCCCAGGGGACCAAATGGGATAGGCTACACCTTC.

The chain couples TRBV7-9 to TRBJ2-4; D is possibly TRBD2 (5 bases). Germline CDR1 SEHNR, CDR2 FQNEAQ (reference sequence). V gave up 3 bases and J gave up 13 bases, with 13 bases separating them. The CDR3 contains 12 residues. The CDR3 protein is CASSLGSGGQYF. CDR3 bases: TGTGCCAGCAGCTTGGGGAGCGGAGGCCAGTACTTC.

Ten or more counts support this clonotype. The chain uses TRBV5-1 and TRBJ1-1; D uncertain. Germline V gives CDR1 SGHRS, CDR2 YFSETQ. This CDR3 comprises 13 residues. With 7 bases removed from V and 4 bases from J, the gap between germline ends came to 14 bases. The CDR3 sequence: CASQMRGRTEAFF. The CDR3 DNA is TGCGCCAGCCAAATGCGAGGTCGCACTGAAGCTTTCTTT.

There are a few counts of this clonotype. The CDR3 loop is CASTLSQPGNEQFF. CDR3 nucleotide sequence: TGTGCCAGCACCCTATCCCAACCCGGCAATGAGCAGTTCTTC. V gene TRBV12-3 or TRBV12-4 combines with J gene TRBJ2-1; D is unclear. This CDR3 contains 14 residues. The V end was cut by 7 bases, the J end by 6 bases, with 16 bases between.

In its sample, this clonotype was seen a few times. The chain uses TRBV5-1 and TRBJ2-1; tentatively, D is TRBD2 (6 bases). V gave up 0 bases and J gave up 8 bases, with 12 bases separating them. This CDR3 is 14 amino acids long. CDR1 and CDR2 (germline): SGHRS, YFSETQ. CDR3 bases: TGCGCCAGCAGCTTGGGACTAGTCGGCGATGAGCAGTTCTTC. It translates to CASSLGLVGDEQFF. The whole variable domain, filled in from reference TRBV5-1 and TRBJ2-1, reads KAGVTQTPRYLIKTRGQQVTLSCSPISGHRSVSWYQQTPGQGLQFLFEYFSETQRNKGNFPGRFSGRQFSNSRSEMNVSTLELGDSALYLCASSLGLVGDEQFFGPGTRLTVL.

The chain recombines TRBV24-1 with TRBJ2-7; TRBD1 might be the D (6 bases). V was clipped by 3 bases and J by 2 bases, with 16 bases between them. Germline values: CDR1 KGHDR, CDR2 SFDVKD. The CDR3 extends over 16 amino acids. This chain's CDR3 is CATSDPTGTKPYEQYF. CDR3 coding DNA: TGTGCCACCAGTGATCCAACAGGGACGAAACCCTACGAGCAGTACTTC.

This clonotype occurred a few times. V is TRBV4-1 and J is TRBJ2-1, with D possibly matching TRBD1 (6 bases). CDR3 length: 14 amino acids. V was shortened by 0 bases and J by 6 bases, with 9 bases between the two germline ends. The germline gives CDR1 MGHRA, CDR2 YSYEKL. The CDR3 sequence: CASSQDWDTNEQFF. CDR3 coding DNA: TGCGCCAGCAGCCAAGATTGGGACACCAATGAGCAGTTCTTC.

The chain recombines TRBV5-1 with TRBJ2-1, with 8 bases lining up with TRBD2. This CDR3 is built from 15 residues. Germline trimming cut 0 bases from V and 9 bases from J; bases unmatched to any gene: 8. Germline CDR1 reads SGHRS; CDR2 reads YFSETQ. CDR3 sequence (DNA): TGCGCCAGCAGCTTGGCGGGAGGGCCCTTTAGTGAGCAGTTCTTC. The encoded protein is CASSLAGGPFSEQFF. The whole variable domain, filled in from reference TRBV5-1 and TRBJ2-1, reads KAGVTQTPRYLIKTRGQQVTLSCSPISGHRSVSWYQQTPGQGLQFLFEYFSETQRNKGNFPGRFSGRQFSNSRSEMNVSTLELGDSALYLCASSLAGGPFSEQFFGPGTRLTVL.

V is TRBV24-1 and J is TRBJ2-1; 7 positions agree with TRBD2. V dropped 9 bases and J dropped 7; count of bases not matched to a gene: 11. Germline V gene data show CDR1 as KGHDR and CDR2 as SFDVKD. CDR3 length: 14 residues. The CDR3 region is CATEVGGPRNEQFF. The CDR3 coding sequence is TGTGCCACCGAGGTGGGAGGGCCGAGGAATGAGCAGTTCTTC.

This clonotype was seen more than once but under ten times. The CDR3 loop is CATSDFPTGADRTDTQYF. The CDR3 DNA reads TGTGCCACCAGTGATTTTCCCACTGGGGCTGATCGCACAGATACGCAGTATTTT. V usage is TRBV24-1 and J usage is TRBJ2-3, with D maybe TRBD1 (5 bases). Germline CDR1 is KGHDR and CDR2 is SFDVKD. CDR3 length equals 18 residues. Trimming shortened V by 1 base and J by 1 base, and 17 bases separated the two germline ends.

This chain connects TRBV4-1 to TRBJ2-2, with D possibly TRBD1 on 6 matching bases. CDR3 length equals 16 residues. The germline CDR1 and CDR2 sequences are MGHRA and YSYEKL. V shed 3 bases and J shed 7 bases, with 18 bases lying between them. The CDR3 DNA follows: TGCGCCAGCAGCCAGGGCTCAGGGGCTCGAGGCGGGGAGCTGTTTTTT. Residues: CASSQGSGARGGELFF.

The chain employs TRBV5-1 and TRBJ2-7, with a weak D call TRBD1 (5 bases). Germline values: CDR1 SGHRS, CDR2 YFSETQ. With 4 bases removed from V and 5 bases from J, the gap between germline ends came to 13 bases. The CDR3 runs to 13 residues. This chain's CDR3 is CASSADSSHEQYF. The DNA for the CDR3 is TGCGCCAGCAGCGCCGACAGTTCCCACGAGCAGTACTTC. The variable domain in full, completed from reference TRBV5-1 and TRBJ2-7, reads KAGVTQTPRYLIKTRGQQVTLSCSPISGHRSVSWYQQTPGQGLQFLFEYFSETQRNKGNFPGRFSGRQFSNSRSEMNVSTLELGDSALYLCASSADSSHEQYFGPGTRLTVT.

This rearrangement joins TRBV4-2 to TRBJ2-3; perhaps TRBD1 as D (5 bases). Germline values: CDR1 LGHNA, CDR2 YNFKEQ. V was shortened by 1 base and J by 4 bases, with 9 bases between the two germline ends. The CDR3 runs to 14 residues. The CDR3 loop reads CASSQGGMADTQYF. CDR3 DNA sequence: TGTGCCAGCAGCCAAGGGGGCATGGCAGATACGCAGTATTTT.

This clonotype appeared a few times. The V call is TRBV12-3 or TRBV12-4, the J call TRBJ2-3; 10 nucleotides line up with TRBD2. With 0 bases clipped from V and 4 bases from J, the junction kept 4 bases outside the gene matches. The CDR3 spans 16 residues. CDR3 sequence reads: CASSLASGTSADTQYF. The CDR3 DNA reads TGTGCCAGCAGTTTAGCGTCGGGGACTAGCGCAGATACGCAGTATTTT.